This T cell receptor (beta chain) was identified in a study of technical replicates of blood from a few donors. Assay: immunoSEQ multiplex PCR; the TCRdb copy retains only in-frame clones and omits some. The sample records under 85,000 clones, about 97% being singletons. The V gene's germline CDR1 is LNHDA and CDR2 SQIVND (reference sequence). The CDR3 spans 14 residues. After removal of 6 bases from V and 6 bases from J, the junction contained 8 bases not matched to a gene. This sequence originates from a human donor in good health. V usage is TRBV19 and J usage is TRBJ1-2, with 9 bases fitting TRBD1. The sequenced sample consisted of T cells isolated from PBMCs. The CDR3 sequence: CASSDPGQGHGYTF. CDR3 coding DNA: TGTGCCAGTAGCGATCCGGGACAGGGTCATGGCTACACCTTC.